This T cell receptor (beta chain) is from a study of shared clonotypes between healthy human individuals. About the study: Per donor, CD8 memory used one plate, CD8 naive used two, CD4 memory used three and CD4 naive used three. Study-wide points: Across a handful of donors, naive CD4 shared 5% to 6.5%, naive CD8 approximately 3.5%, memory CD4 2% to 2.5%, memory CD8 0.4%. Exclusively blood specimens were collected; tissue repertoires likely differ.

Naive CD8 cells lacked CD45RO and underwent positive selection for CCR7, leaving out terminally differentiated effector memory CD45RA+ cells. About this clone itself: Its antigen is undetermined.

The germline gives CDR1 SGHTA, CDR2 FQGNSA. The CDR3 length is 12 residues. V lost 3 bases and J lost 6, with 7 bases in between. The assay was immunoSEQ multiplex PCR, and TCRdb's table has in-frame clones only and misses some. The data contain around 600,000 clones, 98% of them singletons. Sequences were obtained from naive CD8+ T cells sorted from blood. This clonotype originated in a man between 25 and 39 years old in good health. This chain links TRBV7-2 with TRBJ2-3, with no clear D. CDR3 in DNA: TGTGCCAGCAGCTTCCTTGGGGATACGCAGTATTTT. Amino acid sequence: CASSFLGDTQYF.